This T cell receptor beta chain is drawn from a study of blood T cell repertoires in COVID-19 (dated by TCRdb to the early 2020s). Context from the whole study: Samples from collaborators originated in the United States, Italy and Spain and spanned both the acute and convalescent phases of COVID-19. Where available, HLA class I and class II types were taken from metadata supplied by the sample provider and were not determined by assay-based typing. The repertoires were released in a freely available public database meant as a resource for research on the immune response to SARS-CoV-2. The material from the prospective study consisted of cDNA or gDNA derived from T cells, B-cell-depleted T cells, or PBMCs. The dataset comprised deeply sampled blood TCRbeta repertoires from subjects exposed to, actively infected with, or recovered from COVID-19. Sample metadata almost always included a de-identified subject ID, COVID-19 status, age in years and sex. The samples were drawn from two sources: the first 160 participants of the ongoing ImmuneRACE study, and 1,254 subjects contributed by 6 global collaborators.

Overall study outcomes, separate from this receptor: The amount of clinical and demographic metadata varied by source and participant and was provided uncurated.

After removal of 4 bases from V and 2 bases from J, the junction retains 5 bases not matched to a gene. CDR1 is given as KGHSH and CDR2 as LQKENI, both from the germline V gene. Counted from cysteine to phenylalanine, this CDR3 has 15 amino acids. Of the read, only the CDR3 DNA is kept; its 45 bases are in frame from base 1. TCRbeta CDR3 regions were amplified from genomic DNA using the immunoSEQ Assay, a bias-controlled multiplex PCR. Per the original workflow: The number of nucleated cells in each sample was estimated from the amplification of reference gene primers within the assay. Sequence reads were collapsed and filtered to measure the absolute abundance of every unique TCRbeta CDR3 rearrangement. Productive Simpson clonality was computed per sample as the square root of Simpson's diversity index over productive rearrangements. TCRdb holds this immuneACCESS table with in-frame rearrangements only. Some clones are missing; in checked studies, unresolved V genes explain under half, and the rest has no known cause. V, J and clone size were drawn from that table, and D and trimming were deduced from the DNA. This sample lists approximately 260,000 clones; roughly 89% were detected once. The leading ten clones occupy 2.1% of the sample.

One collaborating source in Seattle enrolled patients during active infection and followed them longitudinally through the course of disease. Collaborating institutions collected whole blood in K2EDTA tubes following their own protocols. For TCRbeta analysis, collaborator samples were shipped as frozen whole blood, as isolated PBMCs, or as DNA extracted from either sample type. As for this clone: This clone's antigen is unknown. No base quality information exists; no much larger clone differs at one position.

This receptor chain uses TRBV18 and TRBJ2-7; 10 central bases correspond to TRBD1. The sequencing sample was made of peripheral blood. This TCR was sampled from a woman aged 60 to 75 with COVID-19, enrolled during active disease. The DNA is as follows: TGTGCCAGCTCACTTCCGGGACAGGGGACCTACGAGCAGTACTTC. Its translation reads: CASSLPGQGTYEQYF.